This T cell receptor (beta chain) came from a study of prognosis after radiotherapy for stage I lung cancer. Across the study: Across the cohort, concurrent therapy accompanying stereotactic body radiotherapy was administered to no patient. After radiotherapy, distant metastases were seen in a handful of patients (median 7 months), and no significant progression was seen in some 16.

Of note for this clonotype: The antigen is undetermined. One base away lies a much larger clone, so this may be a sequencing read error.

Study observations and caveats: Median unique TCR clone counts of approximately 9,600 versus 7,200 showed a fall after stereotactic body radiation therapy.

Germline values: CDR1 SNHLY, CDR2 FYNNEI. The V gene lost 2 bases and the J gene lost 0 bases, with 8 bases spanning the gap. This CDR3 comprises 15 residues. The authors amplified TCR beta CDR3 from genomic DNA using two-round multiplex PCR. Round-one PCR had primers specific to each TRBV and TRBJ gene. The second PCR round used universal primers. TCRdb recomputed calls from the multiplex PCR reads with MiXCR, one row per CDR3 protein. The sample holds about 16,000 distinct CDR3 sequences, over 40% seen once. The TCR was taken from a donor aged 50 or older with non-small cell lung cancer. Source: PBMCs, taken before or after stereotactic body radiation therapy (not recorded which). The chain links TRBV2 to TRBJ1-3; D is perhaps TRBD1 (6 bases). CDR3 coding DNA: TGTGCCAGCAGTGAAAGGGGGTCCTCTGGAAACACCATATATTTT. Protein: CASSERGSSGNTIYF. The variable domain in full, completed from reference TRBV2 and TRBJ1-3, reads EPEVTQTPSHQVTQMGQEVILRCVPISNHLYFYWYRQILGQKVEFLVSFYNNEISEKSEIFDDQFSVERPDGSNFTLKIRSTKLEDSAMYFCASSERGSSGNTIYFGEGSWLTVV.